This TCR beta chain was profiled in a study of T cells in Graves' hyperthyroidism and ophthalmopathy. CDR3 length equals 15 residues. V was pared by 2 bases and J by 1 base, with 11 bases between. Amplification targeted TCR beta CDR3 regions from RNA transcripts. When the TCR CDR3 underwent first-round RT-PCR, the HTBI primer set was used. MiXCR was run by TCRdb on the multiplex PCR reads, yielding one entry per CDR3 protein. The sample shows some 380,000 distinct CDR3 sequences, less than 15% of them seen only once. This chain connects TRBV12-3 or TRBV12-4 to TRBJ1-1; D is possibly TRBD1 (5 bases). The TCR was taken from a man younger than 40 with Graves' hyperthyroidism that later progressed to Graves' ophthalmopathy. The specimen sequenced was blood. The CDR3 DNA is TGTGCCAGCAGTTTATACATGGGGCCGAACACTGAAGCTTTCTTT. It specifies CASSLYMGPNTEAFF.